The 3 T cell receptor beta chains presented below share a single source sample, sequenced in a study of response to subunit inactivated influenza vaccine. MiXCR, applied by TCRdb to the RT-PCR reads, yields one record per CDR3 protein. This table has 610,000 or so distinct CDR3 sequences, 14% appearing once. The source material was PBMCs from blood, sampled 11 to 12 days after vaccination. Every receptor here comes from a man in his fifties or sixties who received an inactivated influenza vaccine.

This clonotype has ten or more counts. This chain joins TRBV7-8 and TRBJ2-5; 10 positions match TRBD2. Per the germline V gene, CDR1 is SGHVS and CDR2 is FQNEAQ. Germline trimming cut 3 bases from V and 5 bases from J; bases unmatched to any gene: 9. This CDR3 has 16 residues. In nucleotides, the CDR3 is TGTGCCAGCAGCTTCACAACTAGCGGGAACGTCGAGACCCAGTACTTC. It codes for CASSFTTSGNVETQYF. The variable domain in full, completed from reference TRBV7-8 and TRBJ2-5, reads GAGVSQSPRYKVAKRGQDVALRCDPISGHVSLFWYQQALGQGPEFLTYFQNEAQLDKSGLPSDRFFAERPEGSVSTLKIQRTQQEDSAVYLCASSFTTSGNVETQYFGPGTRLLVL.

This clonotype was counted a few times. The chain employs TRBV5-1 and TRBJ2-7; TRBD1 agrees at 7 bases. With 4 bases clipped from V and 4 bases from J, the junction kept 8 bases outside the gene matches. Germline values: CDR1 SGHRS, CDR2 YFSETQ. This CDR3 comprises 14 residues. The CDR3: CASSTGTATYEQYF. The CDR3, as DNA: TGCGCCAGCAGCACCGGGACAGCAACATACGAGCAGTACTTC.

The rearrangement joins TRBV30 to TRBJ1-1; TRBD1 is a possible D gene (5 bases). V lost 0 bases, J lost 9 bases, and 11 bases lay in between. Germline V gene data show CDR1 as GTSNPN and CDR2 as SVGIG (reference sequence). The CDR3 sequence is 12 residues long. CDR3 region: CAWSVGARKAFF. DNA of the CDR3: TGTGCCTGGAGTGTCGGGGCAAGAAAAGCTTTCTTT.